The entry below describes one T cell receptor beta chain. As yet, its antigen is unknown. The sample belongs to a study of vaccination effects on CD4 cells after COVID-19. The repertoire was sequenced with immunoSEQ multiplex PCR; TCRdb's copy has only in-frame clones and lacks some. This table holds about 30,000 clones, 55% to 65% found once. Germline-derived CDR1 and CDR2 are SGHDT and YYEEEE. V shed 3 bases, J shed 2 bases, and the junction held 10 bases outside the gene matches. The CDR3 consists of 19 residues. Subsequent to ten to eleven days of culture, CD4+ T cells were isolated. The source material was CD4+ T cells from PBMCs cultured without peptide, sampled before COVID-19 vaccination. The TCR was taken from a human donor who received a COVID-19 vaccine. The V gene is TRBV5-6, the J gene TRBJ2-1; TRBD2 agrees at 14 bases. CDR3 in amino acids: CASSSGLAGVGGAYNEQFF. CDR3 nucleotide sequence: TGTGCCAGCAGCTCGGGACTAGCGGGAGTAGGGGGGGCCTACAATGAGCAGTTCTTC.